This record looks at one T cell receptor beta chain sequence and its context. The data were obtained in a study of T cells in Graves' hyperthyroidism and ophthalmopathy. Cells are PBMCs isolated from more than 8.5 ml of fresh blood. Germline CDR1 and CDR2: SEHNR and FQNEAQ (reference sequence). The V and J ends lost 0 bases and 12 bases respectively, with 17 bases between them. This CDR3 has 15 amino acids. RNA transcripts gave rise to amplified TCR beta CDR3 regions. Researchers ran a first-round RT-PCR on the TCR CDR3 using the HTBI primer set. TCRdb processed the multiplex PCR reads anew with MiXCR; each CDR3 protein has one entry. The sample contains 750,000 to 900,000 distinct CDR3 sequences, more than 30% of which appear only once.

The chain employs TRBV7-9 and TRBJ1-4; D might be TRBD1 (6 bases). The specimen was blood. The clonotype originates from a man aged 18 to 30 with Graves' hyperthyroidism. CDR3 loop: CASSLAGGTMRELFF. The CDR3 DNA reads as TGTGCCAGCAGCTTAGCTGGGGGCACGATGCGGGAACTGTTTTTT.